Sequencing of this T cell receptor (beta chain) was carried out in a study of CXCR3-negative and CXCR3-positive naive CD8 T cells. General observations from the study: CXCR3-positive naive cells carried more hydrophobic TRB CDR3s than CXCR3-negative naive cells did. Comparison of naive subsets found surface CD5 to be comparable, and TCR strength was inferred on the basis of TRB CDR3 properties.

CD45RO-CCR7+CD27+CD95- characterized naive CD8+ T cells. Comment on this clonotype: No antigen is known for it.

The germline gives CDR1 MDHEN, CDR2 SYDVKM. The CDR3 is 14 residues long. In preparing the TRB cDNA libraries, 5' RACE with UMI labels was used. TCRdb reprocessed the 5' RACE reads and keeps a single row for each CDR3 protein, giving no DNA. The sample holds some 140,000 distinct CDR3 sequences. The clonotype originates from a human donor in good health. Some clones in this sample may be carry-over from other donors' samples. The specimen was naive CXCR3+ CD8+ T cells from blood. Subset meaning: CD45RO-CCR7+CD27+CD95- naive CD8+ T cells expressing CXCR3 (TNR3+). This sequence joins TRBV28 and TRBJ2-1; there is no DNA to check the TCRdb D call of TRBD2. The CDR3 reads CASRSPGAYNEQFF.